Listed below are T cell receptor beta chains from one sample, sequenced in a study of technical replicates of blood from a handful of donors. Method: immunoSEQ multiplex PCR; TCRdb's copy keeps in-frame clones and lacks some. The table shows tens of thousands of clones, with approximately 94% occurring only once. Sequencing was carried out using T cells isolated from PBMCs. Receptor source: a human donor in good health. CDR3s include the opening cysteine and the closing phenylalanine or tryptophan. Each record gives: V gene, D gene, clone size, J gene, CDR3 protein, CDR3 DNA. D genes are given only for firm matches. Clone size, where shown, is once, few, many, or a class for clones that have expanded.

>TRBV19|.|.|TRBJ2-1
CASSIAGADGEQFF
TGTGCCAGTAGTATAGCGGGAGCTGATGGTGAGCAGTTCTTC
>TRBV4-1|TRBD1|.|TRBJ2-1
CASSQVGGDRAEQFF
TGCGCCAGCAGCCAAGTGGGTGGGGACAGGGCTGAGCAGTTCTTC
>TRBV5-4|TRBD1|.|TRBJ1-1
CASRTDRMNTEAFF
TGTGCCAGCAGGACGGACAGGATGAACACTGAAGCTTTCTTT
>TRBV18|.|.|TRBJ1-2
CASSPSGQSYGYTF
TGTGCCAGCTCACCGTCAGGACAGTCCTATGGCTACACCTTC
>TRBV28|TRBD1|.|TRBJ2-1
CASLTGTVNEQFF
TGTGCCAGCCTAACAGGGACAGTCAATGAGCAGTTCTTC
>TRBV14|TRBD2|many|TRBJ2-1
CASSQVSGRDEQFF
TGTGCCAGCAGCCAAGTGTCCGGGAGGGATGAGCAGTTCTTC
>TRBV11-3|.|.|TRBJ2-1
CASSLCLWETGCNEQFF
TGTGCCAGCAGCTTATGTTTATGGGAGACCGGGTGCAATGAGCAGTTCTTC
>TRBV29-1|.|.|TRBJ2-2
CSVDRNTGELFF
TGCAGCGTGGACAGGAACACCGGGGAGCTGTTTTTT
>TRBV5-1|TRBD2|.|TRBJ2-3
CASSLAGVLAGGADTQYF
TGCGCCAGCAGCTTGGCTGGGGTACTAGCGGGAGGAGCAGATACGCAGTATTTT
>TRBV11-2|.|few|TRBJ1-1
CASSLGIYTEAFF
TGTGCCAGCAGCTTAGGTATCTACACTGAAGCTTTCTTT
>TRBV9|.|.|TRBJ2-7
CASSVELGAAYEQYF
TGTGCCAGCAGCGTAGAGTTGGGAGCCGCTTACGAGCAGTACTTC
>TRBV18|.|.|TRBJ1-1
CASSLQPDTEAFF
TGTGCCAGCTCACTACAACCTGACACTGAAGCTTTCTTT
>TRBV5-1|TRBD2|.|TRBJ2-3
CASSFSGGPADTQYF
TGCGCCAGCAGCTTTTCGGGGGGGCCCGCAGATACGCAGTATTTT
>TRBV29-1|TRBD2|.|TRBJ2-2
CSGRTREGPTGELFF
TGCAGCGGCCGAACACGGGAGGGCCCCACCGGGGAGCTGTTTTTT
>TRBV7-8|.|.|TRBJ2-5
CASSLDPSVMETQYF
TGTGCCAGCAGCTTAGATCCGTCAGTGATGGAGACCCAGTACTTC
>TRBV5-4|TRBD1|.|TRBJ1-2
CASSPMDRIDGYTF
TGTGCCAGCAGCCCCATGGACAGGATAGATGGCTACACCTTC
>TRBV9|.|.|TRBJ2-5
CASSVAGRSETQYF
TGTGCCAGCAGCGTAGCTGGTAGGAGTGAGACCCAGTACTTC
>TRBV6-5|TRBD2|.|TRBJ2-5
CASSGRLSGRVLEYF
TGTGCCAGCAGCGGGCGTCTGAGCGGGAGGGTATTGGAGTACTTC
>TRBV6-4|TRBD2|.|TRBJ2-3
CASSRTSGGSSADTQYF
TGTGCCAGCAGTCGGACTAGCGGGGGTTCTAGCGCAGATACGCAGTATTTT
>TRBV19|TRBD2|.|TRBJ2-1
CASSVTSGAYNEQFF
TGTGCCAGTAGTGTAACTAGCGGGGCCTACAATGAGCAGTTCTTC
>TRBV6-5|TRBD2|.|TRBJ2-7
CASRYASGSVFEQYF
TGTGCCAGCAGATATGCGAGCGGGAGTGTTTTCGAGCAGTACTTC
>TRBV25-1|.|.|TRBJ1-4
CASARGLTNEKLFF
TGTGCCAGCGCCCGAGGGCTTACTAATGAAAAACTGTTTTTT
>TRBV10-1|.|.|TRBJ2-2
CASTRDSNTGELFF
TGCGCCAGCACTAGGGACTCAAACACCGGGGAGCTGTTTTTT
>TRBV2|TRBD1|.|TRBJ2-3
CAIDRDRVADTQYF
TGTGCCATAGACCGGGACAGGGTGGCAGATACGCAGTATTTT
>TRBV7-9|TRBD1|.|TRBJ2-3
CANPRGPTDTQYF
TGTGCCAACCCTAGGGGGCCCACAGATACGCAGTATTTT
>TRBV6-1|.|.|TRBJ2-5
CASSEVDSLQETQYF
TGTGCCAGCAGTGAAGTGGACAGTTTGCAAGAGACCCAGTACTTC